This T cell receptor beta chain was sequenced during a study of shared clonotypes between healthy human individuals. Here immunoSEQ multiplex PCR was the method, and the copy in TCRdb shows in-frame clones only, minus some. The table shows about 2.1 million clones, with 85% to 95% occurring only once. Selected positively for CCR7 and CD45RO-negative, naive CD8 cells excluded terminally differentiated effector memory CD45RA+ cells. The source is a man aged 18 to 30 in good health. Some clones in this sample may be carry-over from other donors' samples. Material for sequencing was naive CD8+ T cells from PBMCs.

DNA for the CDR3: TGCGCCAGCAGCCACGGAGGGGGGGACACTGAAGCTTTCTTT. Translation gives CASSHGGGDTEAFF. The chain is built from TRBV4-3 and TRBJ1-1, with D possibly matching TRBD1 (6 bases). V gave up 3 bases and J gave up 3 bases, with 11 bases separating them. The CDR3 loop spans 14 amino acids. Germline values: CDR1 LGHNA, CDR2 YSLEER.